These T cell receptor beta chains were read from a single sample in a study of T cells in narcolepsy. Assay: immunoSEQ multiplex PCR; the TCRdb copy retains only in-frame clones and omits some. The sample includes tens of thousands of clones, about four fifths of them seen just once. Sequenced sample: CD45RA- memory CD4+ T cells from PBMCs. These receptors were collected from a human donor with narcolepsy. Each CDR3 is given with its conserved first and last residue. A D gene is named only where the DNA matches it firmly. Expanded clones are given a class, and other clones once, few, many or no size at all.

>TRBD1|TRBJ1-1|TRBV27|13|NA
TGTGCCAGCAGGGTTCAGGGGGGCACTGAAGCTTTCTTT
CASRVQGGTEAFF
>TRBD1|TRBJ1-1|TRBV9|15|NA
TGTGCCAGCAGTACACGGGACAGCGGGAACACTGAAGCTTTCTTT
CASSTRDSGNTEAFF
>NA|TRBJ1-1|TRBV21-1|14|once
TGTGCCAGCAGCGCGAGACAGGGGCCCATCAAAGCTTTCTTT
CASSARQGPIKAFF
>TRBD1|TRBJ1-1|TRBV29-1|15|once
TGCAGCGTTGGAGCGGACAGGGCAATTTCCGCTGAAGCTTTCTTT
CSVGADRAISAEAFF
>TRBD1|TRBJ2-7|TRBV9|14|NA
TGTGCCAGCAGCCCGGGACAGGGGGCTTACGAGCAGTACTTC
CASSPGQGAYEQYF
>TRBD1|TRBJ1-2|TRBV18|13|NA
TGTGCCAGCTCACCGGACAGGGAATATGGCTACACCTTC
CASSPDREYGYTF
>NA|TRBJ1-5|TRBV6-1|14|few
TGTGCCAGCAGTGGCCGGGGGCGCGGGCAGCCCCAGCATTTT
CASSGRGRGQPQHF
>NA|TRBJ1-2|TRBV29-1|14|few
TGCAGCGTTAAAGACAGGTCGTCTCACTATGGCTACACCTTC
CSVKDRSSHYGYTF
>NA|TRBJ2-5|TRBV2|11|NA
TGTGCCAGCACCATTCGGGAGACCCAGTACTTC
CASTIRETQYF
>NA|TRBJ2-2|TRBV30|13|once
TGTGCCTGGCCCCCGGGGAACACCGGGGAGCTGTTTTTT
CAWPPGNTGELFF
>NA|TRBJ1-5|TRBV5-1|15|once
TGCGCCAGCAGCTTGGTAGGGGGGGACAATCAGCCCCAGCATTTT
CASSLVGGDNQPQHF
>NA|TRBJ2-5|TRBV5-6|15|NA
TGTGCCAGCAGCTTGGGGCAGGGTTGGGGAGAGACCCAGTACTTC
CASSLGQGWGETQYF
>NA|TRBJ2-1|TRBV9|16|NA
TGTGCCAGCAGCGCCAGGGGCGGGGGAGACTACAATGAGCAGTTCTTC
CASSARGGGDYNEQFF
>TRBD1|TRBJ2-3|TRBV29-1|13|NA
TGCAGCGTTGACAGGGGGCTTTCGGATACGCAGTATTTT
CSVDRGLSDTQYF
>NA|TRBJ2-3|TRBV28|14|NA
TGTGCCAGCAGAGGACCGGGGGCAACAGATACGCAGTATTTT
CASRGPGATDTQYF
>TRBD1|TRBJ1-2|TRBV2|12|NA
TGTGCCAGCACTGGACAGGGGGCGGGCTACACCTTC
CASTGQGAGYTF
>TRBD1|TRBJ1-6|TRBV5-1|15|NA
TGCGCCAGCAGCTTGGAGGGACAGGGAAAATCACCCCTCCACTTT
CASSLEGQGKSPLHF
>NA|TRBJ1-6|TRBV30|14|once
TGTGCCCGCGGAGGGAGCTCCTATAATTCACCCCTCCACTTT
CARGGSSYNSPLHF
>NA|TRBJ1-3|TRBV10-2|15|NA
TGCGCCAGCAGTAAAGGAAGCGACGCTGGAAACACCATATATTTT
CASSKGSDAGNTIYF
>TRBD1|TRBJ2-5|TRBV11-2|16|NA
TGTGCCAGCAGCTTAGTGGGGACAGGGGTCGGGGAGACCCAGTACTTC
CASSLVGTGVGETQYF
>TRBD1|TRBJ1-2|TRBV2|16|NA
TGTGCCAGCAGTGAACGGGGACAGGGAGGGGGATATGGCTACACCTTC
CASSERGQGGGYGYTF
>NA|TRBJ2-3|TRBV4-3|13|NA
TGCGCCAGCAGGCGGGCCTTGGGGGATACGCAGTATTTT
CASRRALGDTQYF
>TRBD1|TRBJ2-7|TRBV19|13|NA
TGTGCCAGCCAGGACAGGGGGCTCTTCGAGCAGTACTTC
CASQDRGLFEQYF
>NA|TRBJ2-3|TRBV30|15|few
TGTGCCTGGAGTGTACTTAGCTCCAGGACAGATACGCAGTATTTT
CAWSVLSSRTDTQYF
>NA|TRBJ1-2|TRBV28|11|NA
TGTGCCAGCAGTTTTACCTATGGCTACACCTTC
CASSFTYGYTF
>NA|TRBJ1-1|TRBV7-8|16|NA
TGTGCCAGCAGCCTGAGTTCCGTGAACATGAACACTGAAGCTTTCTTT
CASSLSSVNMNTEAFF
>TRBD1|TRBJ2-1|TRBV12-5|13|NA
TGTGCTAGTGGTCCCGACAGGGGCTATGAGCAGTTCTTC
CASGPDRGYEQFF
>NA|TRBJ1-1|TRBV29-1|12|NA
TGCAGCGTAGGACAGACGAACACTGAAGCTTTCTTT
CSVGQTNTEAFF
>NA|TRBJ1-1|TRBV7-7|13|NA
TGTGCTAGCAGCTTAGAAACAGACACTGAAGCTTTCTTT
CASSLETDTEAFF
>NA|TRBJ2-4|TRBV5-6|13|NA
TGTGCCAGCAGCTTGGGCAGGGCGAACATTCAGTACTTC
CASSLGRANIQYF
>TRBD2|TRBJ2-7|TRBV7-3|17|NA
TGTGCCAGCAGCACGACCCGAGGGACTAGCGGGGTTTGCGAGCAGTACTTC
CASSTTRGTSGVCEQYF
>NA|TRBJ2-3|TRBV28|15|NA
TGTGCCAGCAGTGAGGGGGGGGGCCGTACAGATACGCAGTATTTT
CASSEGGGRTDTQYF
>NA|TRBJ1-2|TRBV30|13|NA
TGTGCCTGGAGTACCGAGGGAAACTATGGCTACACCTTC
CAWSTEGNYGYTF
>NA|TRBJ2-6|TRBV5-1|12|NA
TGCGCCAGCAGCTCTTTTGCCGACGTCCTGACTTTC
CASSSFADVLTF
>TRBD1|TRBJ1-2|TRBV10-3|12|NA
TGTGCCGCGACACAGGGGGCATCTGGCTACACCTTC
CAATQGASGYTF
>NA|TRBJ1-2|TRBV5-1|15|NA
TGCGCCAGCAGCTTAAAGGAGGGGAGGGGAAATGGCTACACCTTC
CASSLKEGRGNGYTF
>NA|TRBJ2-2|TRBV5-4|14|NA
TGTGCCAGCAGCTTGGAGGCCCCCACCGGGGAGCTGTTTTTT
CASSLEAPTGELFF
>NA|TRBJ2-7|TRBV5-4|14|NA
TGTGCCAGCAGCTTGGGACAGGTCTCCTACGAGCAGTACTTC
CASSLGQVSYEQYF
>NA|TRBJ2-1|TRBV6-5|15|few
TGTGCCAGCAGTTACCGGGGGCCGTCCTACAATGAGCAGTTCTTC
CASSYRGPSYNEQFF
>NA|TRBJ1-3|TRBV5-4|14|few
TGTGCCAGCAGCTTGGCTGGCTCTGGAAACACCATATATTTT
CASSLAGSGNTIYF
>TRBD2|TRBJ2-3|TRBV13|16|few
TGTGCCAGCAGCTTAGGGACTAGCAGAAGCACAGATACGCAGTATTTT
CASSLGTSRSTDTQYF
>NA|TRBJ2-1|TRBV11-2|17|NA
TGTGCCAGCAGCTTAGATGAGGCAGGGAGCTCCTACAATGAGCAGTTCTTC
CASSLDEAGSSYNEQFF
>NA|TRBJ1-1|TRBV7-8|13|NA
TGTGCCAGCAGCTTGGAGAGGAACACTGAAGCTTTCTTT
CASSLERNTEAFF
>TRBD2|TRBJ2-5|TRBV5-1|16|few
TGCGCCAGCAGTGGCAGCGGGGGGGCCGTTCGTGAGACCCAGTACTTC
CASSGSGGAVRETQYF
>NA|TRBJ1-2|TRBV5-1|15|NA
TGCGCCAGCAGCCAGGACAGCCCAGGCGACTATGGCTACACCTTC
CASSQDSPGDYGYTF
>TRBD2|TRBJ2-6|TRBV7-3|16|NA
TGTGCCAGCAGCGGGTATCTAGCGGCGGGGGCCAACGTCCTGACTTTC
CASSGYLAAGANVLTF
>NA|TRBJ1-6|TRBV19|17|NA
TGTGCCAGTAGTCCCCCCGGGGGCGGCTCCTATAATTCACCCCTCCACTTT
CASSPPGGGSYNSPLHF
>NA|TRBJ1-3|TRBV9|14|few
TGTGCCAGCAGCGTAGATGGTGCTGGAAACACCATATATTTT
CASSVDGAGNTIYF
>NA|TRBJ1-3|TRBV30|11|NA
TGTGCCTGTACCGTCCGGAACACCATATATTTT
CACTVRNTIYF
>NA|TRBJ2-7|TRBV5-6|15|NA
TGTGCCAGCAGCTTGGGGGCCGGGACACCCTACGAGCAGTACTTC
CASSLGAGTPYEQYF
>TRBD1|TRBJ2-3|TRBV2|15|NA
TGTGCCAGCAGTAAAACAGGGGGTCCGGGAGATACGCAGTATTTT
CASSKTGGPGDTQYF
>NA|TRBJ1-2|TRBV28|13|NA
TGTGCCATACAGACAGATTCTAACTATGGCTACACCTTC
CAIQTDSNYGYTF
>TRBD2|TRBJ2-1|TRBV9|15|NA
TGTGCCAGCAGCGTAATGGAGCGGGGGGGTTCTGAGCAGTTCTTC
CASSVMERGGSEQFF
>TRBD2|TRBJ2-7|TRBV6-1|14|few
TGTGCCAGCAATTTAGCGGGGGGGCGGTACGAGCAGTACTTC
CASNLAGGRYEQYF
>TRBD2|TRBJ2-3|TRBV5-6|18|few
TGTGCCAGCAGCGCTTTTAGCGGGGGGGCCCGGGGGACAGATACGCAGTATTTT
CASSAFSGGARGTDTQYF
>TRBD1|TRBJ1-2|TRBV5-6|12|NA
TGTGCCAGCAGCTTTGGGACAGACGGCTACACCTTC
CASSFGTDGYTF
>TRBD1|TRBJ2-1|TRBV19|15|NA
TGTGCCAGTAGTATAGGAGGGGGCCCCTACAATGAGCAGTTCTTC
CASSIGGGPYNEQFF
>NA|TRBJ1-6|TRBV27|15|NA
TGTGCCAGCAGTTCCGGGGGGCCTTCTAATTCACCCCTCCACTTT
CASSSGGPSNSPLHF
>TRBD1|TRBJ1-2|TRBV5-8|14|NA
TGTGCCAGCAGCCAAGGACAGGGTGGCTATGGCTACACCTTC
CASSQGQGGYGYTF
>NA|TRBJ2-5|TRBV5-1|14|few
TGCGCCAGCAGCCCCGGACGGGTCAGGGAGACCCAGTACTTC
CASSPGRVRETQYF